Below are 20 T cell receptor beta chains sequenced from a single sample in a study of blood T cell repertoires in COVID-19. Some clones are missing from TCRdb's copy, which holds only in-frame ones; the method was immunoSEQ multiplex PCR. The sample yields 100,000 to 150,000 clones, 70% to 80% seen once. Sequenced material: peripheral blood. The source of these receptors is a man aged 70-80 years with acute or convalescent COVID-19.

The chain recombines TRBV5-5 with TRBJ2-7, with TRBD1 matching over 7 bases. The germline gives CDR1 SGHKS, CDR2 YYEKEE (reference sequence). This CDR3 region has 13 residues. V shed 5 bases, J shed 1 base, and the junction held 3 bases outside the gene matches. CDR3 sequence reads: CASRGDSSYEQYF. The CDR3 nucleotides are TGTGCCAGCAGAGGGGACAGTTCCTACGAGCAGTACTTC.

The chain joins TRBV27 to TRBJ2-5; 9 nucleotides line up with TRBD1. The CDR3 spans 16 residues. Germline CDR1 reads MNHEY; CDR2 reads SMNVEV (reference sequence). Germline trimming cut 5 bases from V and 5 bases from J; bases unmatched to any gene: 12. In DNA, the CDR3 is TGTGCCAGCAGTGATTACAGGGGGCGCGGTCGGGAGACCCAGTACTTC. It encodes CASSDYRGRGRETQYF.

The V and J genes are TRBV19 and TRBJ2-3, with 10 bases fitting TRBD1. Trimming took 7 bases from V and 5 from J; bases not matched to a gene: 6. The V gene's germline CDR1 is LNHDA and CDR2 SQIVND (reference sequence). The CDR3 sequence is 14 residues long. The CDR3 loop reads CASTTGGAGDTQYF. In DNA form, the CDR3 reads TGTGCCAGTACGACAGGGGGCGCGGGAGATACGCAGTATTTT.

The chain has TRBV19 and TRBJ2-7; D gene uncertain. The germline CDR1 and CDR2 sequences are LNHDA and SQIVND (reference sequence). The CDR3 covers 14 residues. Trimming stripped 4 bases from V and 2 bases from J, with 12 bases between. As DNA, the CDR3 is TGTGCCAGTAGTACAAACTTCGACACCTACGAGCAGTACTTC. Translating gives CASSTNFDTYEQYF.

This clone was found once. V gene TRBV2 combines with J gene TRBJ2-7; 10 positions agree with TRBD2. V was pared by 0 bases and J by 11 bases, with 4 bases of the junction left unmatched. CDR3 length: 13 residues. The germline V gene encodes CDR1 SNHLY and CDR2 FYNNEI. This CDR3 reads CASSEAVAGGEYF. The CDR3 DNA is TGTGCCAGCAGTGAAGCTGTAGCGGGAGGAGAGTACTTC.

A few counts support this clone. The gene calls are TRBV19 and TRBJ2-1; D might be TRBD2 (7 bases). Germline-derived CDR1 and CDR2 are LNHDA and SQIVND (reference sequence). The CDR3 has 14 residues. The ends were cut back, 5 bases at V and 3 bases at J, with 11 bases in the middle. The CDR3 is CASSPGDYYNEQFF. As DNA, the CDR3 is TGTGCCAGTAGTCCAGGGGACTACTACAATGAGCAGTTCTTC.

This clone was picked up a small number of times. The chain couples TRBV11-2 to TRBJ2-7, with D perhaps matching TRBD1 (6 bases). This CDR3 is 14 amino acids long. The V and J ends lost 6 bases and 5 bases respectively, with 17 bases between them. Germline assignment: CDR1 SGHAT and CDR2 FQNNGV. The CDR3 DNA follows: TGTGCCAGCAGTTTCTCAGGGGCTCGGAACGAGCAGTACTTC. It encodes CASSFSGARNEQYF. Combining the CDR3 with reference TRBV11-2 and TRBJ2-7 gives the whole variable domain EAGVAQSPRYKIIEKRQSVAFWCNPISGHATLYWYQQILGQGPKLLIQFQNNGVVDDSQLPKDRFSAERLKGVDSTLKIQPAKLEDSAVYLCASSFSGARNEQYFGPGTRLTVT.

The chain recombines TRBV5-1 with TRBJ2-1; D perhaps matches TRBD1 (7 bases). Trimming removed 4 bases from V and 6 bases from J, with 17 bases in between. CDR1 and CDR2 from the germline V gene are SGHRS and YFSETQ. The CDR3 contains 15 residues. Written as DNA, the CDR3 is TGCGCCAGCAGCGACCAGGGGGGATATTTCAATGAGCAGTTCTTC. This gives the protein CASSDQGGYFNEQFF. Filled out from reference TRBV5-1 and TRBJ2-1, the complete variable domain reads KAGVTQTPRYLIKTRGQQVTLSCSPISGHRSVSWYQQTPGQGLQFLFEYFSETQRNKGNFPGRFSGRQFSNSRSEMNVSTLELGDSALYLCASSDQGGYFNEQFFGPGTRLTVL.

This chain links TRBV7-8 with TRBJ2-7; D perhaps matches TRBD1 (6 bases). Germline assignment: CDR1 SGHVS and CDR2 FQNEAQ. CDR3 length equals 14 residues. V was clipped by 3 bases and J by 0 bases, with 9 bases between them. CDR3 in amino acids: CASSFDRNSYEQYF. The CDR3 DNA is TGTGCCAGCAGCTTTGACAGGAACTCCTACGAGCAGTACTTC.

This chain joins TRBV3-1 (or the pseudogene TRBV3-2) and TRBJ2-5; 7 nucleotides line up with TRBD1. Germline CDR1 reads LGHDT; CDR2 reads YNNKEL (reference sequence). V was clipped by 4 bases and J by 2 bases; unmatched bases: 7. The CDR3 has 15 amino acids. The CDR3 DNA reads as TGTGCCAGCAGCCTTAACCCGGGACAGCAAGAGACCCAGTACTTC. Amino acids: CASSLNPGQQETQYF.

This chain connects TRBV11-2 to TRBJ2-2; unclear D gene. This CDR3 has 14 residues. The germline V gene encodes CDR1 SGHAT and CDR2 FQNNGV. V was cut by 1 base and J by 6 bases, with 9 bases left in between. CDR3 sequence reads: CASSLGWQAGELFF. CDR3 DNA sequence: TGTGCCAGCAGCTTAGGGTGGCAGGCCGGGGAGCTGTTTTTT.

The V gene is TRBV7-3, the J gene TRBJ1-2; TRBD1 matches at 7 bases. The CDR3 has 13 residues. The germline gives CDR1 SGHTA, CDR2 FQGTGA. With 1 base clipped from V and 6 bases from J, the junction kept 2 bases outside the gene matches. The CDR3 nucleotides read TGTGCCAGCAGCTTAAGCCAGGGGGATGGCTACACCTTC. This gives the protein CASSLSQGDGYTF.

V usage is TRBV4-2 and J usage is TRBJ1-2; no clear D gene. The V and J ends lost 1 base and 0 bases respectively, with 9 bases between them. The CDR3 loop spans 15 amino acids. CDR1 and CDR2 from the germline V gene are LGHNA and YNFKEQ. This CDR3 is CASSQATGANYGYTF. CDR3 DNA sequence: TGTGCCAGCAGCCAAGCGACGGGAGCTAACTATGGCTACACCTTC.

This clone was detected only once. J is TRBJ1-2 and V is TRBV27; D unclear. V dropped 4 bases and J dropped 5 bases, with 14 bases sitting between them. This CDR3 is 14 amino acids long. The germline V gene has CDR1 MNHEY and CDR2 SMNVEV (reference sequence). The CDR3 region is CASSSTSPIYGYTF. The CDR3 DNA is TGTGCCAGCAGTTCTACTAGCCCAATTTATGGCTACACCTTC.

The rearrangement links TRBV24-1 to TRBJ2-7; tentatively, D is TRBD1 (5 bases). The V end was cut by 2 bases, the J end by 6 bases, with 10 bases between. CDR3 length: 13 amino acids. The germline gives CDR1 KGHDR, CDR2 SFDVKD. Written as DNA, the CDR3 is TGTGCCACCAGTGATTCCAGGGTTGGCGAGCAGTACTTC. It specifies CATSDSRVGEQYF.

The V call is TRBV11-2, the J call TRBJ2-7, with 8 bases that match TRBD2. Unmatched junction bases numbered 7, after V lost 3 bases and J lost 3 bases. The CDR3 consists of 15 residues. Germline V lookup: CDR1 SGHAT, CDR2 FQNNGV. This chain's CDR3 is CASSLEAGEFYEQYF. In DNA form, the CDR3 reads TGTGCCAGCAGCTTGGAAGCGGGAGAGTTCTACGAGCAGTACTTC.

This chain uses TRBV7-6 with TRBJ2-7, with 10 bases that match TRBD2. The CDR3 sequence is 18 residues long. From germline, CDR1 is SGHVS and CDR2 FNYEAQ. V lost 1 base, J lost 5 bases, and 14 bases stayed unmatched. The CDR3 sequence is CASSLGARGAGGPDEQYF. The CDR3 nucleotides are TGTGCCAGCAGCTTAGGGGCTAGAGGAGCGGGAGGGCCCGACGAGCAGTACTTC. Filled out from reference TRBV7-6 and TRBJ2-7, the complete variable domain reads GAGVSQSPRYKVTKRGQDVALRCDPISGHVSLYWYRQALGQGPEFLTYFNYEAQQDKSGLPNDRFSAERPEGSISTLTIQRTEQRDSAMYRCASSLGARGAGGPDEQYFGPGTRLTVT.

This clone was seen a handful of times. The V call is TRBV2, the J call TRBJ1-5; D possibly corresponds to TRBD1 (5 bases). In germline, CDR1 is SNHLY, CDR2 FYNNEI. Trimming shortened V by 1 base and J by 4 bases, and 11 bases separated the two germline ends. This CDR3 region has 15 residues. CDR3 sequence reads: CASSEEGFRNQPQHF. Here the CDR3 DNA reads TGTGCCAGCAGTGAAGAGGGGTTTCGGAATCAGCCCCAGCATTTT.

CDR3 nucleotide sequence: TGTGCCAGCAGCCTCACCCGACAGACGTATAATTCACCCCTCCACTTT. Translated, it gives CASSLTRQTYNSPLHF. The chain links TRBV3-1 (or the pseudogene TRBV3-2) to TRBJ1-6; D is possibly TRBD1 (5 bases). With 4 bases removed from V and 4 bases from J, the gap between germline ends came to 14 bases. Germline lookup yields CDR1 LGHDT and CDR2 YNNKEL (reference sequence). The CDR3 is made up of 16 amino acids.

The genes are TRBV4-1 and TRBJ2-1, with 7 bases identical to TRBD1. This CDR3 contains 14 residues. Germline CDR1 is MGHRA and CDR2 is YSYEKL. With 2 bases clipped from V and 8 bases from J, the junction kept 6 bases outside the gene matches. The CDR3 spells CASSQTTGIDEQFF. The DNA for the CDR3 is TGCGCCAGCAGCCAAACGACAGGGATCGATGAGCAGTTCTTC.